What follows is one TCR beta chain and its context. As yet, its antigen is unknown. This sample was included in a study of T cells and copy number aberrations in small-cell lung cancer. Whole-study results and caveats: A small sample size limited this study; results need validation. Tumors showed lower T-cell density, richness and clonality than adjacent lung, though density did not differ significantly.

All donors were smokers or heavy second-hand smokers. Normal lung tissue came from at least 2 cm beyond the tumor margin and showed no malignant cells. This CDR3 comprises 19 residues. Profiled with immunoSEQ multiplex PCR; TCRdb holds only in-frame clones, not every one. The repertoire has under 8,000 clones, 80% to 90% of them found once; the top ten carry about 5%. This receptor was taken from a woman aged 45-60 years with small cell lung cancer. The chain joins TRBV21-1 to TRBJ2-5. TRBV21-1 is listed as a pseudogene. The sample consisted of normal tissue next to the tumor. CDR3 protein: CAMPPFNAVLLGDRETQYF. CDR3 in DNA: TGTGCCATGCCCCCCTTTAATGCGGTCCTTCTCGGGGACCGGGAGACCCAGTACTTC.